These T cell receptor beta chains were read from a single sample in a study of blood T cell repertoires in COVID-19. The repertoire was sequenced with immunoSEQ multiplex PCR; TCRdb's copy has only in-frame clones and lacks some. There are approximately 300,000 clones in the sample; roughly 90% occur only once, and about 18% lies in the top ten. Sequencing was carried out using PBMCs or T cells enriched from blood (not recorded which). These receptors originate from a woman aged 25 to 45 who had recovered from COVID-19. Each CDR3 is given with its conserved first and last residue. The D gene is left open where the match is weak. A row's size may be missing; if present it is once, few, many or a size class.

v_call: TRBV7-9; clone_size: NA; cdr3_length: 15; d_call: TRBD2; j_call: TRBJ2-7; cdr3_nt: TGTGCCAGCAGCTACACGGCGGGGGAAGGCTACGAGCAGTACTTC; cdr3_aa: CASSYTAGEGYEQYF
v_call: TRBV6-2/TRBV6-3; clone_size: NA; cdr3_length: 14; d_call: NA; j_call: TRBJ2-3; cdr3_nt: TGTGCCAGCAGCAGGGGTAGTGGTACAGATACGCAGTATTTT; cdr3_aa: CASSRGSGTDTQYF
v_call: TRBV27; clone_size: NA; cdr3_length: 13; d_call: TRBD1; j_call: TRBJ1-2; cdr3_nt: TGTGCCAGCAGCCTGGGACAGTCCTATGGCTACACCTTC; cdr3_aa: CASSLGQSYGYTF
v_call: TRBV7-2; clone_size: NA; cdr3_length: 16; d_call: NA; j_call: TRBJ1-4; cdr3_nt: TGTGCCAGCAGCTTAAAATGGGGAGCAACTAATGAAAAACTGTTTTTT; cdr3_aa: CASSLKWGATNEKLFF
v_call: TRBV5-4; clone_size: NA; cdr3_length: 16; d_call: TRBD1; j_call: TRBJ1-1; cdr3_nt: TGTGCCAGCAGCCACGGGACAGGGATTCGGGACACTGAAGCTTTCTTT; cdr3_aa: CASSHGTGIRDTEAFF
v_call: TRBV19; clone_size: NA; cdr3_length: 15; d_call: NA; j_call: TRBJ2-1; cdr3_nt: TGTGCCAGTAGTATTGGAGCGGGTGAGATCAATGAGCAGTTCTTC; cdr3_aa: CASSIGAGEINEQFF
v_call: TRBV4-1; clone_size: NA; cdr3_length: 15; d_call: NA; j_call: TRBJ1-5; cdr3_nt: TGCGCCAGCAGCCCTAGACAGAACCGCAATCAGCCCCAGCATTTT; cdr3_aa: CASSPRQNRNQPQHF
v_call: TRBV3-1/TRBV3-2; clone_size: NA; cdr3_length: 14; d_call: NA; j_call: TRBJ2-2; cdr3_nt: TGTGCCAGCAGCCAAGTGGAGGGGACCGGGGAGCTGTTTTTT; cdr3_aa: CASSQVEGTGELFF
v_call: TRBV28; clone_size: NA; cdr3_length: 16; d_call: NA; j_call: TRBJ1-3; cdr3_nt: TGTGCCAGCAGTTCCCTGGACACCCTCTCTGGAAACACCATATATTTT; cdr3_aa: CASSSLDTLSGNTIYF
v_call: TRBV11-3; clone_size: once; cdr3_length: 15; d_call: NA; j_call: TRBJ2-7; cdr3_nt: TGTGCCAGCAGCTTATCCGCTAGCGCGGCCTACGAGCAGTACTTC; cdr3_aa: CASSLSASAAYEQYF
v_call: TRBV21-1; clone_size: NA; cdr3_length: 17; d_call: NA; j_call: TRBJ2-7; cdr3_nt: TGTGCCAGCAGCCCGCAACCGGTCAGGCAGATAATCTACGAGCAGTACTTC; cdr3_aa: CASSPQPVRQIIYEQYF
v_call: TRBV19; clone_size: NA; cdr3_length: 15; d_call: NA; j_call: TRBJ1-5; cdr3_nt: TGTGCCAGTAGTATATCGCACGGTAGCAATCAGCCCCAGCATTTT; cdr3_aa: CASSISHGSNQPQHF
v_call: TRBV3-1/TRBV3-2; clone_size: NA; cdr3_length: 15; d_call: NA; j_call: TRBJ2-1; cdr3_nt: TGTGCCAGCAGCCAAGGGGTTAGCCCCTACAATGAGCAGTTCTTC; cdr3_aa: CASSQGVSPYNEQFF
v_call: TRBV7-9; clone_size: once; cdr3_length: 15; d_call: TRBD2; j_call: TRBJ2-1; cdr3_nt: TGTGCCAGCAGCTTAGGACTAGCGGGGGCGGATGAGCAGTTCTTC; cdr3_aa: CASSLGLAGADEQFF
v_call: TRBV2; clone_size: NA; cdr3_length: 14; d_call: TRBD1; j_call: TRBJ2-7; cdr3_nt: TGTGCCAGCAGACAGGGACAGGGTGGACACGAGCAGTACTTC; cdr3_aa: CASRQGQGGHEQYF
v_call: TRBV18; clone_size: NA; cdr3_length: 17; d_call: NA; j_call: TRBJ2-2; cdr3_nt: TGTGCCAGCTCACCCATTCAACAGGGTAACTTCGCCGGGGAGCTGTTTTTT; cdr3_aa: CASSPIQQGNFAGELFF
v_call: TRBV3-1/TRBV3-2; clone_size: NA; cdr3_length: 16; d_call: TRBD2; j_call: TRBJ2-1; cdr3_nt: TGTGCCAGCAGCCAGGACGGCGGGAGCTTCTACAATGAGCAGTTCTTC; cdr3_aa: CASSQDGGSFYNEQFF
v_call: TRBV2; clone_size: NA; cdr3_length: 17; d_call: NA; j_call: TRBJ2-1; cdr3_nt: TGTGCCAGCAGTACGGAGGCGGGGCCGTCCTCCTACAATGAGCAGTTCTTC; cdr3_aa: CASSTEAGPSSYNEQFF
v_call: TRBV11-2; clone_size: once; cdr3_length: 11; d_call: NA; j_call: TRBJ2-7; cdr3_nt: TGTGCCAGCAGCCCTGCCTACGAGCAGTACTTC; cdr3_aa: CASSPAYEQYF
v_call: TRBV6-2/TRBV6-3; clone_size: NA; cdr3_length: 19; d_call: TRBD2; j_call: TRBJ2-1; cdr3_nt: TGTGCCAGCAGTTACTCGAGCAGCGGGGGGGTAAGCTCCTACAATGAGCAGTTCTTC; cdr3_aa: CASSYSSSGGVSSYNEQFF
v_call: TRBV7-3; clone_size: NA; cdr3_length: 13; d_call: NA; j_call: TRBJ2-2; cdr3_nt: TGTGCCAGCAGTACAGGGCCGCCCGGGGAGCTGTTTTTT; cdr3_aa: CASSTGPPGELFF
v_call: TRBV15; clone_size: NA; cdr3_length: 17; d_call: TRBD1; j_call: TRBJ1-6; cdr3_nt: TGTGCCACCAGCAGAGCCCCCAACAGGGGGCTTAATTCACCCCTCCACTTT; cdr3_aa: CATSRAPNRGLNSPLHF
v_call: TRBV18; clone_size: NA; cdr3_length: 15; d_call: NA; j_call: TRBJ1-1; cdr3_nt: TGTGCCAGCTCACCGGAAGCGGGGGTGAACACTGAAGCTTTCTTT; cdr3_aa: CASSPEAGVNTEAFF
v_call: TRBV7-6; clone_size: NA; cdr3_length: 16; d_call: NA; j_call: TRBJ2-1; cdr3_nt: TGTGCCAGCAGCTTAGCTCTAGAGCGCTCCTACAATGAGCAGTTCTTC; cdr3_aa: CASSLALERSYNEQFF
v_call: TRBV4-1; clone_size: NA; cdr3_length: 16; d_call: NA; j_call: TRBJ1-2; cdr3_nt: TGCGCCAGCAGCCAAGAAGGGGCCAGGGTGGACTATGGCTACACCTTC; cdr3_aa: CASSQEGARVDYGYTF
v_call: TRBV7-3; clone_size: NA; cdr3_length: 15; d_call: NA; j_call: TRBJ2-1; cdr3_nt: TGTGCCAGCAGCTTACAGGGTAATCCCTACAATGAGCAGTTCTTC; cdr3_aa: CASSLQGNPYNEQFF
v_call: TRBV27; clone_size: NA; cdr3_length: 14; d_call: NA; j_call: TRBJ1-5; cdr3_nt: TGTGCCAGCAGTTTAGCAGGGGGCAATCAGCCCCAGCATTTT; cdr3_aa: CASSLAGGNQPQHF
v_call: TRBV6-6; clone_size: NA; cdr3_length: 20; d_call: TRBD1; j_call: TRBJ1-2; cdr3_nt: TGTGCCAGCAGTCCTAGGACAGGGCCCTCAACCAATTACTATGGAAGTGGCTACACCTTC; cdr3_aa: CASSPRTGPSTNYYGSGYTF
v_call: TRBV5-1; clone_size: NA; cdr3_length: 13; d_call: NA; j_call: TRBJ1-1; cdr3_nt: TGCGCCAGCAGCATGACGCAGGGTACCGAAGCTTTCTTT; cdr3_aa: CASSMTQGTEAFF
v_call: TRBV28; clone_size: NA; cdr3_length: 14; d_call: NA; j_call: TRBJ1-1; cdr3_nt: TGTGCCAGCAGTATCCTCCGTCAGGGGTACGAAGCTTTCTTT; cdr3_aa: CASSILRQGYEAFF
v_call: TRBV12-3/TRBV12-4; clone_size: NA; cdr3_length: 13; d_call: NA; j_call: TRBJ1-1; cdr3_nt: TGTGCCAGCAGCCGGACAGCATTCACTGAAGCTTTCTTT; cdr3_aa: CASSRTAFTEAFF
v_call: TRBV7-2; clone_size: NA; cdr3_length: 14; d_call: TRBD1; j_call: TRBJ1-3; cdr3_nt: TGTGCCAGCAGCCCCGCCCCGACAGGGGACACCATATATTTT; cdr3_aa: CASSPAPTGDTIYF
v_call: TRBV2; clone_size: NA; cdr3_length: 14; d_call: TRBD1; j_call: TRBJ2-1; cdr3_nt: TGTGCCAGCAGTGACCGGACAGGGTACAATGAGCAGTTCTTC; cdr3_aa: CASSDRTGYNEQFF
v_call: TRBV11-3; clone_size: NA; cdr3_length: 14; d_call: NA; j_call: TRBJ2-5; cdr3_nt: TGTGCCAGCAGCTTCCACAGCACGACGGAGACCCAGTACTTC; cdr3_aa: CASSFHSTTETQYF
v_call: TRBV2; clone_size: NA; cdr3_length: 15; d_call: TRBD1; j_call: TRBJ1-5; cdr3_nt: TGTGCCAGCAACAACAGGGGCGGCGCGAGTCAGCCCCAGCATTTT; cdr3_aa: CASNNRGGASQPQHF
v_call: TRBV5-1; clone_size: NA; cdr3_length: 15; d_call: TRBD1; j_call: TRBJ2-3; cdr3_nt: TGCGCCAGCAGCCCAGGACAGGGGATCACAGATACGCAGTATTTT; cdr3_aa: CASSPGQGITDTQYF
v_call: TRBV7-9; clone_size: NA; cdr3_length: 15; d_call: NA; j_call: TRBJ2-7; cdr3_nt: TGTGCCAGCAGCTTTGGGCAGGGGTTATCCTACGAGCAGTACTTC; cdr3_aa: CASSFGQGLSYEQYF
v_call: TRBV28; clone_size: NA; cdr3_length: 16; d_call: TRBD1; j_call: TRBJ1-1; cdr3_nt: TGTGCCAGCAGTCCACGGGACAGGGCCCGAGGCACTGAAGCTTTCTTT; cdr3_aa: CASSPRDRARGTEAFF
v_call: TRBV18; clone_size: NA; cdr3_length: 13; d_call: NA; j_call: TRBJ1-1; cdr3_nt: TGTGCCAGCTCACCGCGGGTTAACACTGAAGCTTTCTTT; cdr3_aa: CASSPRVNTEAFF
v_call: TRBV5-1; clone_size: NA; cdr3_length: 14; d_call: NA; j_call: TRBJ1-2; cdr3_nt: TGCGCCAGCAGCCCCGAGGATGTGAACTATGGCTACACCTTC; cdr3_aa: CASSPEDVNYGYTF
v_call: TRBV7-9; clone_size: NA; cdr3_length: 14; d_call: NA; j_call: TRBJ1-5; cdr3_nt: TGTGCCAGCAGCGCACAGGGATTCGGTCAGCCCCAGCATTTT; cdr3_aa: CASSAQGFGQPQHF
v_call: TRBV4-1; clone_size: NA; cdr3_length: 16; d_call: NA; j_call: TRBJ2-5; cdr3_nt: TGCGCCAGCAGCCATCGACCCCCCGGGATGGTGAAGACCCAGTACTTC; cdr3_aa: CASSHRPPGMVKTQYF